This T cell receptor beta chain was identified during a study of T cells after yellow fever vaccination (dated by TCRdb to the late 2010s). Regarding the study in general: Libraries from fractions with low cell numbers were prepared with the SMART-Seq v4 Ultra Low Input RNA kit. To follow T-cell clones before and after both primary and booster YFV17D yellow fever vaccination, bulk TCR alpha and beta repertoires underwent longitudinal sequencing. Bulk PBMC replicates and cell subsets were isolated from blood drawn at multiple timepoints before and after both primary and secondary immunization. Two healthy male donors, one aged 18 to 30 and one aged 30 to 40 years, made up the cohort. Summary of the overall study and its limitations: A small fraction of clonotypes appeared in both the CD4 and CD8 compartments, likely as a result of convergent recombination. After the booster, most of the clones that had expanded following primary vaccination were detected again (96% of CD4 and around 90% of CD8), which suggests that memory was broadly maintained. The study included only a couple of donors, which limits how far the findings can be generalized. Compared with the primary T-cell response, the secondary T-cell response was weaker but faster, peaking on day 5 rather than day 15. Computational filtering was needed because FACS-sorted repertoires could contain abundant contaminating clonotypes from the bulk population.

Synthesis of TCR cDNA relied on 5'RACE template switching, a step that introduced a universal primer site along with unique molecular identifiers. Priming for cDNA synthesis came from both the TCR alpha and TCR beta constant segments. Libraries were amplified in two PCR steps, with sample barcodes and sequencing adapters added in the second step. Sequencing of libraries was performed on Illumina HiSeq 2500 (2x100 bp) or NovaSeq (2x150 bp). Processing in the source paper ran as follows. MIGEC was used to demultiplex reads and collapse the reads into UMI consensus sequences, and MiXCR was used for V(D)J alignment. Vaccine-responding clonotypes were defined with edgeR using replicate PBMC samples, requiring FDR below 0.01 and a log2 fold change above 5 up to day 15. Each bulk clonotype received a CD4 or CD8 identity based on whether the sequenced CD4 or CD8 repertoire contained that clonotype at higher abundance. Using fastp at Q25 and MiXCR, TCRdb reprocessed the public reads and kept productive beta chains. Here each entry gathers all rows of one CDR3 protein and keeps the most common genes and DNA. The V and J calls and clone size come from TCRdb's table, not from the authors' own analysis. This sample lists 200,000 to 300,000 distinct CDR3 sequences; 10% to 15% were detected once. The ten largest clonotypes hold 0.5% to 0.6% of the sample.

With respect to this clonotype: The antigen this receptor binds is unknown. Base-call qualities are not available, and no considerably larger clone is one nucleotide away.

At the junction V is shortened by 4 bases and J by 3 bases, with 19 bases in between. Sequences MNHEY (CDR1) and SMNVEV (CDR2) are obtained from the germline V gene (reference sequence). The CDR3 starts with the cysteine, ends with the phenylalanine, and has 16 residues. Just the 48-base CDR3 DNA is kept, in frame starting at base 1. This specimen's treatment or condition label, interpreted: live attenuated yellow fever vaccine strain. A standard Ficoll-Paque protocol was used to isolate PBMCs from peripheral blood. Dynabeads CD4 and CD8 positive selection kits were used to isolate CD4 and CD8 T-cell fractions. TriZol was used to extract RNA from bulk PBMCs, from CD4 and CD8 fractions, and from dextramer-positive and dextramer-negative fractions.

The V and J segments used are TRBV27 and TRBJ2-7; 5 matching bases give a weak D call of TRBD1. The source was CD4+ T cells sorted from PBMCs, collected 45 days after the yellow fever booster vaccination. This TCR derives from a man aged 25 to 40 who received the YFV17D yellow fever vaccine. The CDR3 has the sequence CASSSPRGQGIYEQYF. The DNA is TGTGCCAGCAGTTCGCCTCGTGGGCAGGGTATCTACGAGCAGTACTTC.